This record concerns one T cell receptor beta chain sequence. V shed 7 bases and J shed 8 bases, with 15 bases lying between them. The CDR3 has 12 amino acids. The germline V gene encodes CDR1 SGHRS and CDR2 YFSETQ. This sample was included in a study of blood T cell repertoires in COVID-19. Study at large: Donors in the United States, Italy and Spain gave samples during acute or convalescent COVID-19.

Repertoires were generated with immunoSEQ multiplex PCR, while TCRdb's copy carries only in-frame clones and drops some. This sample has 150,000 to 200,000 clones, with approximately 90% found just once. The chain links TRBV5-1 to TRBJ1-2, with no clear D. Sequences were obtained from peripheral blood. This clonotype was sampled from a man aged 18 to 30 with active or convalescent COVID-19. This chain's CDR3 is CASVQQDGGYTF. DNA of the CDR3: TGCGCCAGCGTCCAGCAGGATGGAGGCTACACCTTC.